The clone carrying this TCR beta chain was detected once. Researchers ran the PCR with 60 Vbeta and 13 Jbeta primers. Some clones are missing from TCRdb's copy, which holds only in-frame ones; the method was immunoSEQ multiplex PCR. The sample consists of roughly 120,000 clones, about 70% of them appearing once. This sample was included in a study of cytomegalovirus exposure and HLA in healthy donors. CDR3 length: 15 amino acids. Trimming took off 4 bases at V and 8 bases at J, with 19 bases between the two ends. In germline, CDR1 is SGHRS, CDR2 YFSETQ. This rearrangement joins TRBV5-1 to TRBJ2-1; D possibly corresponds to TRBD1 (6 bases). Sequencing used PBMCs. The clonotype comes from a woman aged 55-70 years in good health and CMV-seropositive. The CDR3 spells CASSRVVGQGDEQFF. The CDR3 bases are TGCGCCAGCAGCCGCGTCGTGGGACAAGGGGATGAGCAGTTCTTC.